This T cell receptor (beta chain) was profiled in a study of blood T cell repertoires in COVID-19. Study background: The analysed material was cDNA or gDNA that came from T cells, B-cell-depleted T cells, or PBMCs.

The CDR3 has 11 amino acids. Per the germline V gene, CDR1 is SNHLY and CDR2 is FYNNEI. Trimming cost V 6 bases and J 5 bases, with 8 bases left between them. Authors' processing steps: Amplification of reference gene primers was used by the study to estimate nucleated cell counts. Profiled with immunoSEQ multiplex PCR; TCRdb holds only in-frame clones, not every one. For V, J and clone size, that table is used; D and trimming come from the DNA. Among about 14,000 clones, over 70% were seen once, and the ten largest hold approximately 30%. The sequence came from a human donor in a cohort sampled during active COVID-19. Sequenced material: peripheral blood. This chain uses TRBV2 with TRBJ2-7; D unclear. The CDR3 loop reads CASSSTNEQYF. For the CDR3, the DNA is TGTGCCAGCAGCTCAACAAACGAGCAGTACTTC.